Shown below are 17 T cell receptor beta chains from a single sample sequenced in a study of blood T cell repertoires in COVID-19. The assay was immunoSEQ multiplex PCR, and TCRdb's table has in-frame clones only and misses some. The sample carries 200,000 to 250,000 clones, just over 85% recorded once. The sample comprised peripheral blood. Receptors originate from a young man with active or convalescent COVID-19.

The chain links TRBV3-1 (or the pseudogene TRBV3-2) to TRBJ1-1; a possible D gene is TRBD1 (6 bases). V was shortened by 4 bases and J by 6 bases, with 12 bases between the two germline ends. CDR3 length: 13 residues. Germline V gene data show CDR1 as LGHDT and CDR2 as YNNKEL (reference sequence). CDR3 coding DNA: TGTGCCAGCAGCCCACAGGGCCGCCCTGAAGCTTTCTTT. It translates to CASSPQGRPEAFF.

The chain recombines TRBV27 with TRBJ1-1; perhaps TRBD1 as D (5 bases). The CDR3 extends over 16 amino acids. Germline loops: CDR1 MNHEY, CDR2 SMNVEV (reference sequence). Trimming removed 5 bases from V and 4 bases from J, with 20 bases in between. CDR3 region: CASSPGTMGRGTEAFF. In DNA form, the CDR3 reads TGTGCCAGCAGTCCGGGGACCATGGGGCGGGGCACTGAAGCTTTCTTT.

The chain joins TRBV7-9 to TRBJ1-1; D unclear. This CDR3 has 14 amino acids. The germline V and J ends were trimmed by 5 bases and 6 bases, with 16 bases remaining between them. Germline values: CDR1 SEHNR, CDR2 FQNEAQ (reference sequence). Here the CDR3 reads CASSSSPPIPEAFF. In nucleotides, the CDR3 is TGTGCCAGCAGCAGCTCCCCCCCCATCCCTGAAGCTTTCTTT.

The rearrangement joins TRBV3-1 (or the pseudogene TRBV3-2) to TRBJ1-1; 9 positions agree with TRBD1. The CDR3 spans 17 residues. The V gene's germline CDR1 is LGHDT and CDR2 YNNKEL (reference sequence). Trimming cost V 5 bases and J 10 bases; bases outside gene matches: 20. CDR3 region: CASSSEGNPRDRVLAFF. The CDR3 DNA is TGTGCCAGCAGCTCAGAGGGTAATCCCCGGGACAGGGTACTAGCTTTCTTT.

V and J are TRBV28 and TRBJ1-6; the match to TRBD1 covers 9 bases. Germline assignment: CDR1 MDHEN and CDR2 SYDVKM. The junction had 6 bases not matched to a gene; V was cut back by 5 bases and J by 7 bases. The CDR3 consists of 15 residues. In DNA form, the CDR3 reads TGTGCCAGCAGTAGCCTGACAGGGGGAAATTCACCCCTCCACTTT. Its protein product is CASSSLTGGNSPLHF. Complete variable domain (other parts from reference TRBV28 and TRBJ1-6): DVKVTQSSRYLVKRTGEKVFLECVQDMDHENMFWYRQDPGLGLRLIYFSYDVKMKEKGDIPEGYSVSREKKERFSLILESASTNQTSMYLCASSSLTGGNSPLHFGNGTRLTVT.

This rearrangement joins TRBV5-1 to TRBJ2-1; TRBD1 matches at 7 bases. This CDR3 has 17 amino acids. V trimming: 2 bases; J trimming: 0 bases; junction bases outside the gene matches: 8. Germline V gene lookup returns CDR1 SGHRS and CDR2 YFSETQ. The CDR3 reads CASSLTGQRSSYNEQFF. The CDR3 DNA is TGCGCCAGCAGCTTAACGGGACAGAGAAGCTCCTACAATGAGCAGTTCTTC. The whole variable domain, filled in from reference TRBV5-1 and TRBJ2-1, reads KAGVTQTPRYLIKTRGQQVTLSCSPISGHRSVSWYQQTPGQGLQFLFEYFSETQRNKGNFPGRFSGRQFSNSRSEMNVSTLELGDSALYLCASSLTGQRSSYNEQFFGPGTRLTVL.

The V call is TRBV2, the J call TRBJ1-4; 8 nucleotides agree with TRBD1. The CDR3 is made up of 14 amino acids. V lost 2 bases, J lost 8 bases, and 4 bases stayed unmatched. In germline, CDR1 is SNHLY, CDR2 FYNNEI. The CDR3 is CASSETGGAEKLFF. DNA of the CDR3: TGTGCCAGCAGTGAAACAGGGGGGGCCGAAAAACTGTTTTTT.

The V and J genes are TRBV6-1 and TRBJ1-1; D is ambiguous. The V end was cut by 1 base, the J end by 11 bases, with 17 bases between. The CDR3 spans 14 residues. Germline CDR1 MNHNS, CDR2 SASEGT. The CDR3 sequence is CASSEVGSGEEAFF. In DNA form, the CDR3 reads TGTGCCAGCAGTGAAGTTGGTTCTGGGGAGGAGGCTTTCTTT.

This clone occurred a few times. The genes are TRBV19 and TRBJ2-7; D gene unclear. In germline, CDR1 is LNHDA, CDR2 SQIVND (reference sequence). The V end lost 7 bases, the J end lost 4 bases, and 11 bases lay between the germline ends. The CDR3 consists of 12 residues. In nucleotides, the CDR3 is TGTGCCAGTACCAGTGTTTCGTACGAGCAGTACTTC. Its protein is CASTSVSYEQYF.

The chain has TRBV5-6 and TRBJ1-2; 7 positions match TRBD1. The CDR3 consists of 15 residues. V was pared by 0 bases and J by 8 bases, with 10 bases of the junction left unmatched. Germline V gene lookup returns CDR1 SGHDT and CDR2 YYEEEE. CDR3 in amino acids: CASSLARQGMFGYTF. The CDR3 DNA sequence: TGTGCCAGCAGCTTGGCTCGACAGGGCATGTTCGGCTACACCTTC.

The rearrangement uses TRBV30 and TRBJ2-1; 8 positions match TRBD1. The V and J ends lost 4 bases and 4 bases, in that order; junction bases with no gene match: 6. The germline CDR1 and CDR2 sequences are GTSNPN and SVGIG (reference sequence). CDR3 length: 14 amino acids. This chain's CDR3 is CAWTLGTGYNEQFF. In DNA form, the CDR3 reads TGTGCCTGGACCCTCGGGACAGGTTACAATGAGCAGTTCTTC.

V usage is TRBV30 and J usage is TRBJ2-7; TRBD1 matches 8 bases. The ends lost 2 bases at V and 1 base at J; junction bases unmatched: 7. The CDR3 sequence is 15 residues long. Germline V gene lookup returns CDR1 GTSNPN and CDR2 SVGIG (reference sequence). The CDR3 nucleotides read TGTGCCTGGAGTCTCGGACAGGGTAGGTCCTACGAGCAGTACTTC. Protein product: CAWSLGQGRSYEQYF.

The chain links TRBV6-5 to TRBJ1-1, with 9 bases identical to TRBD1. The CDR3 is 14 residues long. J was trimmed by 8 bases and V by 11 bases; bases with no gene match: 15. Germline values: CDR1 MNHEY, CDR2 SVGAGI. In DNA form, the CDR3 reads TGTGCCGGAGGGACAGGGATCTCCGTCGGGGAAGCTTTCTTT. It encodes CAGGTGISVGEAFF.

This clone has a single count. The chain has TRBV19 and TRBJ1-1; tentative D call: TRBD1 (5 bases). Germline CDR1 and CDR2: LNHDA and SQIVND (reference sequence). With 6 bases removed from V and 4 bases from J, the gap between germline ends came to 9 bases. This CDR3 comprises 12 residues. CDR3 in amino acids: CASRAGRTEAFF. In DNA form, the CDR3 reads TGTGCCAGTAGGGCAGGGCGCACTGAAGCTTTCTTT. The full variable domain, its missing parts supplied by reference TRBV19 and TRBJ1-1, is DGGITQSPKYLFRKEGQNVTLSCEQNLNHDAMYWYRQDPGQGLRLIYYSQIVNDFQKGDIAEGYSVSREKKESFPLTVTSAQKNPTAFYLCASRAGRTEAFFGQGTRLTVV.

The chain carries TRBV7-9 and TRBJ1-5, with D tentatively TRBD1 (5 bases). The CDR3 sequence is 17 residues long. The V end was cut by 6 bases, the J end by 0 bases, with 18 bases between. In germline, CDR1 is SEHNR, CDR2 FQNEAQ (reference sequence). CDR3 nucleotides: TGTGCCAGCAGTATAGGGGCCCTACCCCGTAGCAATCAGCCCCAGCATTTT. It is translated as CASSIGALPRSNQPQHF.

The V and J genes are TRBV9 and TRBJ1-6; 7 bases are shared with TRBD1. Germline lookup yields CDR1 SGDLS and CDR2 YYNGEE. V was pared by 3 bases and J by 4 bases, with 4 bases of the junction left unmatched. The CDR3 has 15 amino acids. The CDR3 sequence: CASSGRDRYNSPLHF. DNA for the CDR3: TGTGCCAGCAGCGGCCGGGACAGATATAATTCACCCCTCCACTTT.

The chain employs TRBV19 and TRBJ2-2; D perhaps matches TRBD1 (6 bases). Trimming removed 3 bases at V and 5 bases at J, with 10 bases between. CDR1 is LNHDA and CDR2 is SQIVND in the germline V gene (reference sequence). The CDR3 totals 14 residues. The CDR3 DNA follows: TGTGCCAGTAGTATCCCTACAGGGACCGGGGAGCTGTTTTTT. Translated: CASSIPTGTGELFF.